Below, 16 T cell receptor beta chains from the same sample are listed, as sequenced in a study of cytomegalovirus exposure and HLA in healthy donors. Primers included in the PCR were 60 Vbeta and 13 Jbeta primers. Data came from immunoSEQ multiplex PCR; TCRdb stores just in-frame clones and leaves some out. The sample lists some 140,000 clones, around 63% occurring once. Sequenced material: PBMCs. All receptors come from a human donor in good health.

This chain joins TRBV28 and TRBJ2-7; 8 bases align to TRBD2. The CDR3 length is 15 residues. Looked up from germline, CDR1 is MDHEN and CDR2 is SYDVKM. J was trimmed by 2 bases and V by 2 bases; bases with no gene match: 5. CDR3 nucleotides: TGTGCCAGCAGTTTAAGTACTAGCGGAACCTACGAGCAGTACTTC. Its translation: CASSLSTSGTYEQYF.

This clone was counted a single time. In nucleotides, the CDR3 is TGTGCCAGTAGTACCAAGACTAGCGGGAAAGTCTATGAGCAGTTCTTC. It encodes CASSTKTSGKVYEQFF. The chain is built from TRBV19 and TRBJ2-1; 11 nucleotides align to TRBD2. This CDR3 region has 16 residues. Germline V CDR1 and CDR2: LNHDA, SQIVND (reference sequence). V lost 4 bases, J lost 8 bases, and 10 bases stayed unmatched. Based on the CDR3 plus reference TRBV19 and TRBJ2-1, the full variable domain is DGGITQSPKYLFRKEGQNVTLSCEQNLNHDAMYWYRQDPGQGLRLIYYSQIVNDFQKGDIAEGYSVSREKKESFPLTVTSAQKNPTAFYLCASSTKTSGKVYEQFFGPGTRLTVL.

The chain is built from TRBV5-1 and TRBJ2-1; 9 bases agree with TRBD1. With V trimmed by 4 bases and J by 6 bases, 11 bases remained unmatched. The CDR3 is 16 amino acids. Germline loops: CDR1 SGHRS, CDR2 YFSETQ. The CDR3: CASSGRGDRVGNEQFF. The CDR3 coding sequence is TGCGCCAGCAGCGGGCGTGGGGACAGGGTGGGCAATGAGCAGTTCTTC.

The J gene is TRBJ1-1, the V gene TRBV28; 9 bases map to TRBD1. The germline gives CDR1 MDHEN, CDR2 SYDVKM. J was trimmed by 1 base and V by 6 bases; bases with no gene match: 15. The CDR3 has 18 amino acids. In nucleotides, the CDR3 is TGTGCCAGCAGCCTCCCCCACAGGGGGCTCCTAAGGAACACTGAAGCTTTCTTT. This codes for CASSLPHRGLLRNTEAFF.

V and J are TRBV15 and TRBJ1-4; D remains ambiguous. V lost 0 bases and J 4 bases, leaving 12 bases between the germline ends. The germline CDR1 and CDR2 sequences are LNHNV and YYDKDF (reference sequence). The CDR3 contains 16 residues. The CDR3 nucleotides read TGTGCCACCAGCAGAGATCCAGCGGGATTTAATGAAAAACTGTTTTTT. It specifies CATSRDPAGFNEKLFF. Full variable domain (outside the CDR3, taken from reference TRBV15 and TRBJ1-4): DAMVIQNPRYQVTQFGKPVTLSCSQTLNHNVMYWYQQKSSQAPKLLFHYYDKDFNNEADTPDNFQSRRPNTSFCFLDIRSPGLGDTAMYLCATSRDPAGFNEKLFFGSGTQLSVL.

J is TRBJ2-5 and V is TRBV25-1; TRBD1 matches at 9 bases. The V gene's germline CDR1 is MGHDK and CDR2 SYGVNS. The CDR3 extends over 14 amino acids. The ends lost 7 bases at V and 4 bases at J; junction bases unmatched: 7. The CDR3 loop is CASTSPGQGETQYF. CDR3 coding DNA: TGTGCCAGCACCTCCCCGGGACAGGGAGAGACCCAGTACTTC.

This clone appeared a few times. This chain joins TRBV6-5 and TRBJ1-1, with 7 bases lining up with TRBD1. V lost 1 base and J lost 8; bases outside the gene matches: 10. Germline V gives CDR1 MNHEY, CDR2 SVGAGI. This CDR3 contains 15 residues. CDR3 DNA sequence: TGTGCCAGCAGTTACTATGGAGGGGGCGTTAACGAAGCTTTCTTT. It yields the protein CASSYYGGGVNEAFF.

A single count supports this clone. Here the CDR3 DNA reads TGTGCCGCGGGTAACTATGGCTACACCTTC. Translated, it gives CAAGNYGYTF. V usage is TRBV28 and J usage is TRBJ1-2; D uncertain. Trimming removed 11 bases from V and 1 base from J, with 5 bases in between. There are 10 residues in the CDR3. From germline, CDR1 is MDHEN and CDR2 SYDVKM.

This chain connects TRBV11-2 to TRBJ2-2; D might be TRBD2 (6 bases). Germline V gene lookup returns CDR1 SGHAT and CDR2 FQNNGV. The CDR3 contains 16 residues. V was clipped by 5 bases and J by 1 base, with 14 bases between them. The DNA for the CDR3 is TGTGCCAGCAGCCGTGGGACTCCCCTGAACACCGGGGAGCTGTTTTTT. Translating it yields CASSRGTPLNTGELFF.

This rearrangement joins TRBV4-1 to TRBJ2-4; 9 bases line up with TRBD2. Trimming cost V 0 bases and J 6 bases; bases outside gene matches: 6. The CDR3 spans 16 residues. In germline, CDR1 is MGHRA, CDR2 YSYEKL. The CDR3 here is CASSQDMRAGGNIQYF. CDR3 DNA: TGCGCCAGCAGCCAAGATATGAGAGCGGGAGGAAACATTCAGTACTTC.

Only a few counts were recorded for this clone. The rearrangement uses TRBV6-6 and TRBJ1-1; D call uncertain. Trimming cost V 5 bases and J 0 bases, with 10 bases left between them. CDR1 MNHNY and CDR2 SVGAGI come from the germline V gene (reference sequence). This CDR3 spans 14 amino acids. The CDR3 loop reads CASSPGGLNTEAFF. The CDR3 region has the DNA TGTGCCAGCAGTCCGGGAGGACTGAACACTGAAGCTTTCTTT.

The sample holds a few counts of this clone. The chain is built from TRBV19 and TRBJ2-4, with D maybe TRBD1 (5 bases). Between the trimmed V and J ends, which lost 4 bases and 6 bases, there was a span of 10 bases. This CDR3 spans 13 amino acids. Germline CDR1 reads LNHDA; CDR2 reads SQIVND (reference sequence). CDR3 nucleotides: TGTGCCAGTAGTAACGGACAAGGAAACATTCAGTACTTC. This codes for CASSNGQGNIQYF.

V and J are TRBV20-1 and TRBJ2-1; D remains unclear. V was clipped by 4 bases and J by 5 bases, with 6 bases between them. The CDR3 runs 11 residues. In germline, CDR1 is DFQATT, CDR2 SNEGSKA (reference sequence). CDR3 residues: CSATPDNEQFF. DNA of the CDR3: TGCAGTGCTACTCCGGACAATGAGCAGTTCTTC.

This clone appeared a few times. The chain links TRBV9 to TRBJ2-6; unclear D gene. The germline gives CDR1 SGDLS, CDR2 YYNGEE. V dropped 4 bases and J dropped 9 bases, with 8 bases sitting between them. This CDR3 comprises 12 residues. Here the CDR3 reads CASSSEFNVLTF. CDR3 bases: TGTGCCAGCAGCTCTGAGTTCAACGTCCTGACTTTC. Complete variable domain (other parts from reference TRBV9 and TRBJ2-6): DSGVTQTPKHLITATGQRVTLRCSPRSGDLSVYWYQQSLDQGLQFLIQYYNGEERAKGNILERFSAQQFPDLHSELNLSSLELGDSALYFCASSSEFNVLTFGAGSRLTVL.

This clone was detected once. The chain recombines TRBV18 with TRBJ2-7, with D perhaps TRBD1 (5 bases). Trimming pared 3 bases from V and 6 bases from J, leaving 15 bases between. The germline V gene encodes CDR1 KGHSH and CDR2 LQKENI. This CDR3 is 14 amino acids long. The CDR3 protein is CASSPKDTGREQYF. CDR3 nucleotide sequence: TGTGCCAGCTCACCTAAGGACACTGGGCGCGAGCAGTACTTC.

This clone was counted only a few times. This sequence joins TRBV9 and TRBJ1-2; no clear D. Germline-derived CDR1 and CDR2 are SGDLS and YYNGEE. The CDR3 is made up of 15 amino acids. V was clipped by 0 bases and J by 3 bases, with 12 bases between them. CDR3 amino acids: CASSVDRGPHYGYTF. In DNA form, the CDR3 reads TGTGCCAGCAGCGTAGATAGAGGCCCACACTATGGCTACACCTTC.